This TCR beta chain was observed in a study of OX40 agonist ivuxolimab in advanced cancers. Repertoires were generated with immunoSEQ multiplex PCR, while TCRdb's copy carries only in-frame clones and drops some. Of around 62,000 clones in the sample, over 75% were seen once. The CDR3 contains 21 residues. Germline trimming cut 4 bases from V and 1 base from J; bases unmatched to any gene: 22. The V and J genes are TRBV23-1 and TRBJ1-1, with TRBD1 identical over 9 bases. TRBV23-1 is classed as an ORF, of uncertain function. This sample comprised CD4+ or CD8+ T cells sorted from blood, obtained in a trial of the OX40 agonist ivuxolimab. This TCR was recovered from an adult with an advanced solid tumor such as melanoma, head and neck, liver or kidney cancer. DNA for the CDR3: TGCGCCAGCAGTCTGCGGGCCGGACAGGGGAATCCGGTGGGTGGGAACACTGAAGCTTTCTTT. Amino acid sequence: CASSLRAGQGNPVGGNTEAFF.